This T cell receptor beta chain derives from a study of blood T cell repertoires in COVID-19. Background on the study: In each case, the material was cDNA or gDNA derived from T cells, B-cell-depleted T cells, or PBMCs.

The germline V and J ends were trimmed by 2 bases and 4 bases, with 11 bases remaining between them. The CDR3 length is 14 residues. The V gene's germline CDR1 is MNHEY and CDR2 SVGEGT. Data came from immunoSEQ multiplex PCR; TCRdb stores just in-frame clones and leaves some out. The sample shows some 310,000 clones, 85% to 90% of them seen only once. The sample was PBMCs or T cells enriched from blood (not recorded which). The J gene is TRBJ1-2, the V gene TRBV6-2 or TRBV6-3; D uncertain. This TCR was recovered from a woman aged 25-40 years who had recovered from COVID-19. The CDR3, as DNA: TGTGCCAGCAGTTACCAGGCGCCGATCTATGGCTACACCTTC. Translation: CASSYQAPIYGYTF.